A selection of T cell receptor beta chains follows, all from one sample in a study of T cell changes during pregnancy in multiple sclerosis. Method: immunoSEQ multiplex PCR; TCRdb's copy keeps in-frame clones and lacks some. The repertoire holds about 57,000 clones, with 75% to 95% as singletons. This specimen was peripheral blood, taken after pregnancy. These receptor sequences come from a female donor in good health, enrolled as a control in a pregnancy study. CDR3s include the opening cysteine and the closing phenylalanine or tryptophan. The D gene is left open where the match is weak. Clone size is not always given. Where it is, it says once, few, many or a class for expanded clones.

TRBV29-1	12	TRBJ1-5	NA	TRBD1	CSVGTGNQPQHF	TGCAGCGTGGGGACAGGGAACCAGCCCCAGCATTTT
TRBV10-3	14	TRBJ2-1	once	TRBD2	CAISMTSGINEQFF	TGTGCCATCAGCATGACTAGCGGGATCAATGAGCAGTTCTTC
TRBV9	15	TRBJ2-1	NA	TRBD2	CASSVLAGGRNEQFF	TGTGCCAGCAGCGTACTAGCGGGGGGGCGTAATGAGCAGTTCTTC
TRBV4-1	16	TRBJ2-1	NA	TRBD1	CASSPTGTGSFNEQFF	TGCGCCAGCAGCCCAACCGGGACAGGGTCGTTCAATGAGCAGTTCTTC
TRBV29-1	12	TRBJ1-2	NA	TRBD1	CSVRQGDYGYTF	TGCAGCGTCCGACAGGGAGACTATGGCTACACCTTC
TRBV5-8	13	TRBJ1-1	NA	NA	CASTLWGVTEAFF	TGTGCCAGCACTCTGTGGGGGGTGACTGAAGCTTTCTTT
TRBV5-1	17	TRBJ1-6	NA	NA	CASSLVTPSFYNSPLHF	TGCGCCAGCAGCTTGGTTACACCATCTTTCTATAATTCACCCCTCCACTTT
TRBV5-8	14	TRBJ1-1	NA	NA	CALTKVTGNTEAFF	TGTGCCCTCACTAAGGTGACCGGTAACACTGAAGCTTTCTTT
TRBV6-4	13	TRBJ2-2	NA	NA	CASGTTSTGELFF	TGTGCCAGTGGGACAACCTCCACCGGGGAGCTGTTTTTT
TRBV9	15	TRBJ2-1	NA	NA	CASSPGRVRYNEQFF	TGTGCCAGCAGCCCTGGCAGGGTGAGGTACAATGAGCAGTTCTTC
TRBV21-1	14	TRBJ2-7	NA	NA	CATFPGGARYEQYF	TGTGCCACCTTCCCGGGGGGGGCGCGTTACGAGCAGTACTTC
TRBV11-2	14	TRBJ2-7	NA	TRBD1	CASSLVTGVNEQYF	TGTGCCAGCAGCTTAGTGACAGGGGTCAACGAGCAGTACTTC
TRBV30	13	TRBJ2-5	NA	NA	CAWSLFHRETQYF	TGTGCCTGGAGTTTATTCCACAGAGAGACCCAGTACTTC
TRBV7-2	14	TRBJ1-1	NA	NA	CASSLVPGNTEAFF	TGTGCCAGCAGCTTAGTTCCGGGGAACACTGAAGCTTTCTTT
TRBV11-2	18	TRBJ2-2	once	NA	CASSSPLTGKYSSGELFF	TGTGCCAGCAGCTCGCCGTTGACGGGGAAATATTCCTCCGGGGAGCTGTTTTTT
TRBV25-1	14	TRBJ1-3	NA	NA	CASSRGGYGNTIYF	TGTGCCAGCTCCCGGGGGGGCTATGGAAACACCATATATTTT
TRBV19	13	TRBJ2-7	NA	TRBD1	CASIGTVPYEQYF	TGTGCCAGTATCGGGACAGTACCCTACGAGCAGTACTTC
TRBV19	17	TRBJ2-1	NA	TRBD2	CASSTPSSGGAYNEQFF	TGTGCCAGTAGTACCCCTTCTAGCGGGGGGGCCTACAATGAGCAGTTCTTC
TRBV4-1	19	TRBJ2-1	NA	TRBD2	CASSQEGYGTGGPYNEQFF	TGCGCCAGCAGCCAAGAAGGGTACGGTACGGGAGGGCCCTACAATGAGCAGTTCTTC
TRBV29-1	15	TRBJ2-7	NA	TRBD1	CSVGTGSSASYEQYF	TGCAGCGTTGGGACAGGCAGTTCGGCGTCCTACGAGCAGTACTTC
TRBV7-8	11	TRBJ2-7	NA	NA	CASSLAGEQYF	TGTGCCAGCAGCTTAGCCGGCGAGCAGTACTTC
TRBV4-2	15	TRBJ1-1	NA	TRBD1	CASSQSDRGGTEAFF	TGTGCCAGCAGCCAGTCCGACAGGGGAGGGACTGAAGCTTTCTTT
TRBV19	15	TRBJ2-1	NA	NA	CASSISEASYNEQFF	TGTGCCAGTAGTATATCCGAAGCGTCCTACAATGAGCAGTTCTTC
TRBV25-1	15	TRBJ2-3	NA	TRBD1	CASSDRDRGSDTQYF	TGTGCCAGCAGTGACCGGGACAGGGGGTCAGATACGCAGTATTTT
TRBV28	14	TRBJ2-7	NA	TRBD1	CASSPGRGLREQYF	TGTGCCAGCAGCCCCGGCAGGGGGCTACGAGAGCAGTACTTC
TRBV6-4	15	TRBJ1-6	once	NA	CASSVSSSYNSPLHF	TGTGCCAGCAGTGTCTCGAGCTCCTATAATTCACCCCTCCACTTT